This TCR beta chain is from a study of stem cell transplantation in POMP-related autoinflammatory disease. The repertoire was sequenced with immunoSEQ multiplex PCR; TCRdb's copy has only in-frame clones and lacks some. This sample carries more than 20,000 clones, roughly four fifths of them seen once, and the ten largest clones take approximately 2.4%. Germline V gene lookup returns CDR1 GTSNPN and CDR2 SVGIG (reference sequence). V gave up 5 bases and J gave up 0 bases, with 9 bases separating them. The CDR3 length is 13 residues. The chain carries TRBV30 and TRBJ2-3, with D hard to call. The source was CD4+ T cells from PBMCs, collected before stem cell transplantation. The receptor's source is a human donor with POMP-related autoinflammation and immune dysregulation (PRAID). The CDR3 DNA reads as TGTGCCTGGGGCAAGGTTAGCACAGATACGCAGTATTTT. Amino acids: CAWGKVSTDTQYF.